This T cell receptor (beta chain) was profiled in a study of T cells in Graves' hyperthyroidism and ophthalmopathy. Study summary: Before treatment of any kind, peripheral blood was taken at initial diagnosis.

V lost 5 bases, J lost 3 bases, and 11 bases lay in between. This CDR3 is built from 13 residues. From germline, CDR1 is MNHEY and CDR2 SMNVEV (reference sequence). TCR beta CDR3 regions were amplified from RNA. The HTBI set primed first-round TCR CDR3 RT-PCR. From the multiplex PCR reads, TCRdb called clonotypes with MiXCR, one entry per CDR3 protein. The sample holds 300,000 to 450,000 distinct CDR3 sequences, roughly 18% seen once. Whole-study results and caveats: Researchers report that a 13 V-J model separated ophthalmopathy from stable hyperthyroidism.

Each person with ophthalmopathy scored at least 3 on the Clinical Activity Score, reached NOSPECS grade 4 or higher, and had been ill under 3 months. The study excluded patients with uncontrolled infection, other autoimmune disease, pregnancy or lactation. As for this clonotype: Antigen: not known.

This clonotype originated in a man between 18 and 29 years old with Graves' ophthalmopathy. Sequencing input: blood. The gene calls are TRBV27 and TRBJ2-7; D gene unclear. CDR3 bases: TGTGCCAGCAGTAAGGCCCGGCACTACGAGCAGTACTTC. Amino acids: CASSKARHYEQYF.